These 28 T cell receptor beta chains originate from one sample sequenced in a study of T-cell reconstitution after alpha-beta-depleted transplantation in children. A library of TCRbeta sequences, prepared with unique molecular identifiers, was generated. TCRdb re-called the PCR reads through MiXCR, storing one row per CDR3 protein. The profile covers about 340,000 distinct CDR3 sequences, with 13% appearing a single time and approximately 4.2% taken by the ten largest. Sequenced material: PBMCs, taken from the stem cell graft. The receptors come from a human donor who donated a stem cell graft to a child with Fanconi anemia.

This clonotype occurred many times. The CDR3 bases are TGTGCCACCAGTGATTTGACAGGGACCGGGGAGCTGTTTTTT. Translating gives CATSDLTGTGELFF. The chain uses TRBV24-1 and TRBJ2-2; a weak D match, TRBD1 (6 bases). The CDR3 length is 14 residues. V gave up 0 bases and J gave up 5 bases, with 6 bases separating them. The germline CDR1 and CDR2 sequences are KGHDR and SFDVKD.

This clonotype has only a few counts. CDR3 in amino acids: CASSSPLRQGQFF. The CDR3 DNA follows: TGTGCCAGCAGTTCTCCCCTCCGACAGGGGCAGTTCTTC. The V call is TRBV6-5, the J call TRBJ2-1, with 7 bases fitting TRBD1. This CDR3 contains 13 residues. The ends lost 4 bases at V and 12 bases at J; junction bases unmatched: 9. The germline gives CDR1 MNHEY, CDR2 SVGAGI.

This clonotype has a handful of counts. CDR3 DNA: TGTGCCAGCAGTTTACTGACAGGGCGAGAGACCCAGTACTTC. Its translation is CASSLLTGRETQYF. V gene TRBV6-2 or TRBV6-3 combines with J gene TRBJ2-5; 7 positions agree with TRBD1. Germline V gives CDR1 MNHEY, CDR2 SVGEGT. This CDR3 has 14 residues. J was trimmed by 4 bases and V by 4 bases; bases with no gene match: 6.

This clonotype has more than one count but fewer than ten. This chain connects TRBV5-1 to TRBJ2-1, with 12 bases lining up with TRBD2. Germline lookup yields CDR1 SGHRS and CDR2 YFSETQ. The junction had 6 bases not matched to a gene; V was cut back by 1 base and J by 4 bases. This CDR3 spans 17 amino acids. DNA for the CDR3: TGCGCCAGCAGCTTGCTCTCGACTAGCGGGAGTTACAATGAGCAGTTCTTC. Protein: CASSLLSTSGSYNEQFF.

The V and J genes are TRBV3-1 and TRBJ1-1; D unresolved. CDR1 LGHDT and CDR2 YNNKEL come from the germline V gene (reference sequence). The ends were cut back, 0 bases at V and 5 bases at J, with 10 bases in the middle. This CDR3 is 14 amino acids long. Here the CDR3 DNA reads TGTGCCAGCAGCCAAGATGATAGCAGGACTGAAGCTTTCTTT. Residues: CASSQDDSRTEAFF.

This clonotype was seen many times. This sequence joins TRBV4-2 and TRBJ2-2; the D is unclear. The CDR3 totals 11 residues. The germline CDR1 and CDR2 sequences are LGHNA and YNFKEQ. V dropped 0 bases and J dropped 8 bases, with 1 base sitting between them. The CDR3 DNA follows: TGTGCCAGCAGCCAAGAAGGGGAGCTGTTTTTT. It yields the protein CASSQEGELFF.

The table lists this clonotype with a few counts. V is TRBV18 and J is TRBJ1-2; unclear D gene. The CDR3 loop spans 14 amino acids. V lost 8 bases and J 1 base, leaving 14 bases between the germline ends. CDR1 is KGHSH, CDR2 LQKENI, per germline. CDR3 sequence: CASRIEGNNYGYTF. In nucleotides, the CDR3 is TGTGCCAGCCGAATAGAAGGGAATAACTATGGCTACACCTTC.

The rearrangement links TRBV7-6 to TRBJ1-4, with TRBD1 as a possible D gene (5 bases). There are 14 residues in the CDR3. Germline CDR1 is SGHVS and CDR2 is FNYEAQ. V dropped 5 bases and J dropped 8 bases, with 15 bases sitting between them. This chain's CDR3 is CASSPGTVGEKLFF. CDR3 coding DNA: TGTGCCAGCAGCCCAGGGACCGTCGGGGAAAAACTGTTTTTT.

There are many counts of this clonotype. The chain employs TRBV5-4 and TRBJ2-1; D not certain. V was shortened by 0 bases and J by 4 bases, with 14 bases between the two germline ends. This CDR3 has 16 amino acids. The germline gives CDR1 SGHNT, CDR2 YYREEE (reference sequence). This chain's CDR3 is CASSLAKSGGYNEQFF. The DNA for the CDR3 is TGTGCCAGCAGCTTGGCGAAGTCGGGCGGTTACAATGAGCAGTTCTTC.

A few counts support this clonotype. The genes are TRBV20-1 and TRBJ2-5, with D unclear. Trimming pared 4 bases from V and 4 bases from J, leaving 10 bases between. Germline loops: CDR1 DFQATT, CDR2 SNEGSKA (reference sequence). The CDR3 runs 12 residues. This chain's CDR3 is CSATTRSETQYF. CDR3 DNA sequence: TGCAGTGCTACTACTCGGTCAGAGACCCAGTACTTC.

This clonotype was seen ten or more times. The chain couples TRBV28 to TRBJ1-2; the D gene is possibly TRBD1 (5 bases). V was cut by 5 bases and J by 6 bases, with 19 bases left in between. The germline CDR1 and CDR2 sequences are MDHEN and SYDVKM. CDR3 length: 15 amino acids. CDR3 coding DNA: TGTGCCAGCAGTCCTAGGACACCCACGGGCCATGGCTACACCTTC. This codes for CASSPRTPTGHGYTF.

This clonotype has ten or more counts. The chain has TRBV28 and TRBJ2-1, with 10 bases fitting TRBD1. Germline assignment: CDR1 MDHEN and CDR2 SYDVKM. The CDR3 is 15 residues long. Germline trimming cut 5 bases from V and 7 bases from J; bases unmatched to any gene: 8. This CDR3 reads CASSGGQGLGNEQFF. Written as DNA, the CDR3 is TGTGCCAGCAGTGGGGGACAGGGGTTAGGAAATGAGCAGTTCTTC.

This clonotype was observed a handful of times. The chain uses TRBV3-1 and TRBJ1-2; D remains unclear. From germline, CDR1 is LGHDT and CDR2 YNNKEL (reference sequence). The CDR3 contains 18 residues. Trimming cost V 0 bases and J 0 bases, with 17 bases left between them. The CDR3 here is CASSQEGSGWKANYGYTF. Here the CDR3 DNA reads TGTGCCAGCAGCCAAGAGGGGTCAGGCTGGAAGGCTAACTATGGCTACACCTTC. The full variable domain, its missing parts supplied by reference TRBV3-1 and TRBJ1-2, is DTAVSQTPKYLVTQMGNDKSIKCEQNLGHDTMYWYKQDSKKFLKIMFSYNNKELIINETVPNRFSPKSPDKAHLNLHINSLELGDSAVYFCASSQEGSGWKANYGYTFGSGTRLTVV.

The gene calls are TRBV4-3 and TRBJ2-7; tentatively, D is TRBD1 (6 bases). Germline assignment: CDR1 LGHNA and CDR2 YSLEER. V dropped 2 bases and J dropped 0 bases, with 8 bases sitting between them. The CDR3 runs 14 residues. The CDR3 sequence: CASSQYRDSYEQYF. DNA of the CDR3: TGCGCCAGCAGCCAATACAGGGACTCCTACGAGCAGTACTTC.

This clonotype appeared many times. V usage is TRBV11-1 and J usage is TRBJ2-1; possibly TRBD1 for D (5 bases). V lost 1 base, J lost 0 bases, and 19 bases lay in between. The germline gives CDR1 SGHAT, CDR2 FQDESV (reference sequence). The CDR3 contains 19 residues. The CDR3 DNA reads TGTGCCAGCAGCTTAGAGCAGGGAACCTATAAGAGCTCCTACAATGAGCAGTTCTTC. Protein product: CASSLEQGTYKSSYNEQFF.

Only a few counts were recorded for this clonotype. V gene TRBV9 combines with J gene TRBJ1-5, with D perhaps matching TRBD1 (6 bases). V was pared by 3 bases and J by 8 bases, with 18 bases between. Germline V gene data show CDR1 as SGDLS and CDR2 as YYNGEE. This CDR3 contains 15 residues. The CDR3 nucleotides are TGTGCCAGCAGCGAGGGGGGTGGACACGGGGAGCCCCAGCATTTT. It is translated as CASSEGGGHGEPQHF.

V is TRBV20-1 and J is TRBJ1-4; no clear D. Germline CDR1 DFQATT, CDR2 SNEGSKA (reference sequence). The ends were cut back, 4 bases at V and 8 bases at J, with 14 bases in the middle. This CDR3 contains 13 residues. The CDR3 reads CSAILAFSEKLFF. In DNA form, the CDR3 reads TGCAGTGCTATTTTGGCCTTCAGCGAAAAACTGTTTTTT.

This clonotype was recorded at least ten times. The rearrangement uses TRBV5-5 and TRBJ1-4; D uncertain. Germline assignment: CDR1 SGHKS and CDR2 YYEKEE (reference sequence). This CDR3 has 12 amino acids. Trimming pared 2 bases from V and 8 bases from J, leaving 7 bases between. The DNA of the CDR3 is TGTGCCAGCAGCTTTTCCGCAGAAAAACTGTTTTTT. It encodes CASSFSAEKLFF.

V usage is TRBV9 and J usage is TRBJ1-4, with no clear D. V was clipped by 0 bases and J by 9 bases, with 12 bases between them. CDR1 is SGDLS and CDR2 is YYNGEE in the germline V gene. The CDR3 covers 14 residues. The CDR3 nucleotides read TGTGCCAGCAGCGTAGCCGACTCAAGACAAAAACTGTTTTTT. Residues: CASSVADSRQKLFF.

The chain has TRBV3-1 and TRBJ2-2; 7 bases are a match to TRBD1. The CDR3 extends over 16 amino acids. Germline V CDR1 and CDR2: LGHDT, YNNKEL (reference sequence). The junction had 5 bases not matched to a gene; V was cut back by 4 bases and J by 0 bases. The CDR3 nucleotides are TGTGCCAGCAGCCCGGTCGGGACAGCGAACACCGGGGAGCTGTTTTTT. Amino acid sequence: CASSPVGTANTGELFF.

This clonotype was detected a few times. As DNA, the CDR3 is TGCGCCAGCAGCTTGTTCGATTCACCCCTCCACTTT. It specifies CASSLFDSPLHF. The rearrangement joins TRBV5-1 to TRBJ1-6; no clear D gene. CDR1 is SGHRS, CDR2 YFSETQ, per germline. Trimming removed 1 base at V and 8 bases at J, with 4 bases between. This CDR3 has 12 residues.

There are many counts of this clonotype. The germline gene is not matched at one end of the junction; a read error may be the cause. The rearrangement joins TRBV12-3 or TRBV12-4 to TRBJ1-2; tentative D call: TRBD1 (6 bases). This CDR3 comprises 11 residues. CDR3 in DNA: TGTGCCAGCAGCTTAGGGGGAGGCTACACCTTC. Its translation is CASSLGGGYTF.

This clonotype was observed a few times. The V gene is TRBV25-1, the J gene TRBJ2-3; TRBD2 might be the D (5 bases). CDR1 MGHDK and CDR2 SYGVNS come from the germline V gene. V was shortened by 1 base and J by 1 base, with 12 bases between the two germline ends. The CDR3 spans 16 residues. The CDR3 region has the DNA TGTGCCAGCAGTGAATCCTGGACTCTTGGCACAGATACGCAGTATTTT. It specifies CASSESWTLGTDTQYF.

The V and J genes are TRBV20-1 and TRBJ1-5, with TRBD1 as a possible D gene (6 bases). The CDR3 length is 16 residues. CDR1 and CDR2 from the germline V gene are DFQATT and SNEGSKA (reference sequence). V was cut by 3 bases and J by 0 bases, with 15 bases left in between. The CDR3 bases are TGCAGTGCTAGTCAATACAGGGATTATAGCAATCAGCCCCAGCATTTT. Translating gives CSASQYRDYSNQPQHF.

In its sample, this clonotype was seen a few times. The chain links TRBV7-2 to TRBJ2-3; D ambiguous. The CDR3 spans 13 residues. With 5 bases removed from V and 6 bases from J, the gap between germline ends came to 12 bases. Germline V CDR1 and CDR2: SGHTA, FQGNSA. CDR3 sequence (DNA): TGTGCCAGCAGCCTCCGACACGCCGATACGCAGTATTTT. Amino acids: CASSLRHADTQYF.

The J gene is TRBJ2-1, the V gene TRBV7-9, with a weak D call TRBD2 (6 bases). Germline V lookup: CDR1 SEHNR, CDR2 FQNEAQ (reference sequence). The CDR3 has 17 residues. Trimming shortened V by 3 bases and J by 4 bases, and 19 bases separated the two germline ends. CDR3 DNA: TGTGCCAGCAGCTTCCGCTTAGCGGCCTCCTTTTACAATGAGCAGTTCTTC. This sequence encodes CASSFRLAASFYNEQFF.

This clonotype was picked up a small number of times. The V gene is TRBV4-1, the J gene TRBJ2-7, with D perhaps matching TRBD1 or TRBD2 (6 bases each). Per germline, CDR1 MGHRA and CDR2 YSYEKL. This CDR3 is built from 15 residues. V was shortened by 5 bases and J by 5 bases, with 19 bases between the two germline ends. The CDR3 sequence is CASSGPSGAFNEQYF. CDR3 in DNA: TGCGCCAGCAGCGGCCCGTCGGGGGCTTTTAACGAGCAGTACTTC.

This chain links TRBV10-2 with TRBJ2-6; 10 nucleotides match TRBD1. From germline, CDR1 is WSHSY and CDR2 SAAADI. V lost 8 bases and J lost 4; bases outside the gene matches: 8. This CDR3 region has 16 residues. CDR3: CASSGTGASGANVLTF. In DNA, the CDR3 is TGCGCCAGCTCTGGGACAGGGGCGTCGGGGGCCAACGTCCTGACTTTC.